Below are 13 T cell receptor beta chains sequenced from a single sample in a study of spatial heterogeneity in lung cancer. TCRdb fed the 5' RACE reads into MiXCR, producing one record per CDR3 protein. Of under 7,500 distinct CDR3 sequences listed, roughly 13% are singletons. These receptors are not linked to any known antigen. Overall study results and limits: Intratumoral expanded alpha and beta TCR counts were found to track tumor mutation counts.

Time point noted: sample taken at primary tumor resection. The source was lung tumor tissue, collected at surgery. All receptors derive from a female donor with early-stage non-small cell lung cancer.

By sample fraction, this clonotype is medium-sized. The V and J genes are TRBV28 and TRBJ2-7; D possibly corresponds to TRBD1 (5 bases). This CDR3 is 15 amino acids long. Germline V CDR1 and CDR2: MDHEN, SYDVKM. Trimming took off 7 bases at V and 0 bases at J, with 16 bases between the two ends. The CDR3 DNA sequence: TGTGCCAGCACCCAAGGACAAGGAAGCTCCTACGAGCAGTACTTC. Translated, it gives CASTQGQGSSYEQYF.

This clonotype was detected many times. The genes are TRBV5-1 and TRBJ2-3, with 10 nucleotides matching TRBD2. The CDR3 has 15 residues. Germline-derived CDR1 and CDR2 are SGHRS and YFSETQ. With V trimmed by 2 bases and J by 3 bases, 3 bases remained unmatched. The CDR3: CASSFSSGSTDTQYF. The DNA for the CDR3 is TGCGCCAGCAGCTTTTCTAGCGGGAGTACAGATACGCAGTATTTT. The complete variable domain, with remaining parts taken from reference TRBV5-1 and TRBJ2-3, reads KAGVTQTPRYLIKTRGQQVTLSCSPISGHRSVSWYQQTPGQGLQFLFEYFSETQRNKGNFPGRFSGRQFSNSRSEMNVSTLELGDSALYLCASSFSSGSTDTQYFGPGTRLTVL.

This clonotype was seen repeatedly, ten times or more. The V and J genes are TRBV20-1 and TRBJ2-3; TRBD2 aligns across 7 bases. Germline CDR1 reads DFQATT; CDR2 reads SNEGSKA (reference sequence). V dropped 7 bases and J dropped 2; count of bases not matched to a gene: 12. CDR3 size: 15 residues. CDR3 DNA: TGCAGTGGCGGTGTGCGGGAGAAGGCCACAGATACGCAGTATTTT. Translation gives CSGGVREKATDTQYF.

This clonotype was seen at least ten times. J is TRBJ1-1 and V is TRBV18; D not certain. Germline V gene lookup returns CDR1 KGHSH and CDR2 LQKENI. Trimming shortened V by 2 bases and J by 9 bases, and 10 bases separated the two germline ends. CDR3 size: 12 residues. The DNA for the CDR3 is TGTGCCAGCTCACCAACAAACCAAAAAGCTTTCTTT. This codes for CASSPTNQKAFF.

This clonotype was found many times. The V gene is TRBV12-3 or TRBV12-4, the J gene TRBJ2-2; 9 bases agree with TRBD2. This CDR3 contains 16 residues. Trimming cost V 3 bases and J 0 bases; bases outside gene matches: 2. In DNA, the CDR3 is TGTGCCAGCAGTTTCTTAGCGGGAGCGAACACCGGGGAGCTGTTTTTT. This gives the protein CASSFLAGANTGELFF.

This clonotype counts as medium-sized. The DNA for the CDR3 is TGCAGTGCCGTCCACTCGACAGGCGCGATGAACACTGAAGCTTTCTTT. Translated, it gives CSAVHSTGAMNTEAFF. The rearrangement links TRBV20-1 to TRBJ1-1; maybe TRBD1 (6 bases). Per the germline V gene, CDR1 is DFQATT and CDR2 is SNEGSKA (reference sequence). There are 16 residues in the CDR3. V was trimmed by 6 bases and J by 0 bases, leaving 20 bases between them.

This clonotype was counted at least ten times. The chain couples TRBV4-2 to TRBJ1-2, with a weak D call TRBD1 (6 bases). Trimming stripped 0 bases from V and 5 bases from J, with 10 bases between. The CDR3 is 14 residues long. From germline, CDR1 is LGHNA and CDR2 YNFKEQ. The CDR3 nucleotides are TGTGCCAGCAGCCAAGAAAGGGGGTTGTATGGCTACACCTTC. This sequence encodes CASSQERGLYGYTF.

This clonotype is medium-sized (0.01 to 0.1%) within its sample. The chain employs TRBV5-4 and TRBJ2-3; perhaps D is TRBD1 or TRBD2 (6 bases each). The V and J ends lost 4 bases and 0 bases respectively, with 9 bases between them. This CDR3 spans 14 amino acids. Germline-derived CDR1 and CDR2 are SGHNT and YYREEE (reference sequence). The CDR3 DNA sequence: TGTGCCAGCAGCGTGGGGGGCAGCACAGATACGCAGTATTTT. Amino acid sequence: CASSVGGSTDTQYF.

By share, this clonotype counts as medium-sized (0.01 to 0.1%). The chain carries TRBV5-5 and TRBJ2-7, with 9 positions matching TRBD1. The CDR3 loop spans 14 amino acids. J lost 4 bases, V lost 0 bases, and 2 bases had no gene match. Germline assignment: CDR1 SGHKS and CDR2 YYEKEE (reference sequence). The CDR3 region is CASSLDRGPYEQYF. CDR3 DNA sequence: TGTGCCAGCAGCTTGGACAGGGGGCCGTACGAGCAGTACTTC.

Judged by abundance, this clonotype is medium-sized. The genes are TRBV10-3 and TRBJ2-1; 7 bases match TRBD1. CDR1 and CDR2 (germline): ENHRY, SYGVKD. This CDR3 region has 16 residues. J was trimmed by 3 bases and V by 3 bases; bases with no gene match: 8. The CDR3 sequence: CAISDPGGGVYNEQFF. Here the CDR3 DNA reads TGTGCCATCAGTGACCCAGGGGGTGGGGTCTACAATGAGCAGTTCTTC.

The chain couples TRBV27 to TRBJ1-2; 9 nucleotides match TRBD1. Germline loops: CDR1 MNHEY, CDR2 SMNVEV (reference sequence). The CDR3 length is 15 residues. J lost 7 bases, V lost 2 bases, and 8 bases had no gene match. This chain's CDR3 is CASSLDSTGGSGYTF. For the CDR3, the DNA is TGTGCCAGCAGTTTAGATTCCACAGGGGGCTCTGGCTACACCTTC.

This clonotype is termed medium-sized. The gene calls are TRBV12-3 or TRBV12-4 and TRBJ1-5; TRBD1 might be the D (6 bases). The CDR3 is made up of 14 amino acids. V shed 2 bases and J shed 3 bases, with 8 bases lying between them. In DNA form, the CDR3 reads TGTGCCAGCAGTTTAAGGGACATCAATCAGCCCCAGCATTTT. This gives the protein CASSLRDINQPQHF.

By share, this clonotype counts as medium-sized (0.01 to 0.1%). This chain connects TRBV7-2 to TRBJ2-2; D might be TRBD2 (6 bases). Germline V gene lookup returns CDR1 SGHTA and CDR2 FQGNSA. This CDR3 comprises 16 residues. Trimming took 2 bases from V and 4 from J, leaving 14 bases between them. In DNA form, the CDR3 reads TGTGCCAGCAGCTTATCCCGCGGAGGGAGCACCGGGGAGCTGTTTTTT. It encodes CASSLSRGGSTGELFF.